The rows below give T cell receptor beta chains drawn from one sample of a study of graft-versus-host responses after intestinal transplantation. Generated by immunoSEQ multiplex PCR, the TCRdb table keeps only in-frame clones and is missing some. The data contain about 41,000 clones, approximately 95% of them seen just once; the ten biggest clones take up almost 0.55%. Their antigens remain unidentified. The source material was unstimulated CD8+ T cells sorted from spleen or lymph node cells, sampled before transplant. The origin of the receptors is a human donor who was the organ donor for an intestinal transplant. CDR3s include the opening cysteine and the closing phenylalanine or tryptophan. D genes are given only for firm matches. Expanded clones get a size class; other rows say once, few or many, or leave the size out.

CDR3 protein: CASSVVEGSGNTIYF
CDR3 DNA: TGTGCCAGTAGCGTCGTCGAGGGGTCTGGAAACACCATATATTTT
V gene: TRBV19
J gene: TRBJ1-3
D gene: NA
clone size: NA
CDR3 length: 15

CDR3 protein: CASSLPRDRGYNEQFF
CDR3 DNA: TGTGCCAGCAGCCTGCCTAGGGACAGGGGTTACAATGAGCAGTTCTTC
V gene: TRBV11-2
J gene: TRBJ2-1
D gene: TRBD1
clone size: NA
CDR3 length: 16

CDR3 protein: CASSQDESYEQYF
CDR3 DNA: TGCGCCAGCAGCCAAGATGAAAGCTACGAGCAGTACTTC
V gene: TRBV4-1
J gene: TRBJ2-7
D gene: NA
clone size: NA
CDR3 length: 13

CDR3 protein: CVSSQDLLAGGGLQETQYF
CDR3 DNA: TGCGTCAGCAGCCAAGATCTTCTAGCGGGAGGGGGACTTCAAGAGACCCAGTACTTC
V gene: TRBV4-3
J gene: TRBJ2-5
D gene: TRBD2
clone size: once
CDR3 length: 19

CDR3 protein: CASSWTGAKNIQYF
CDR3 DNA: TGTGCCAGCAGTTGGACAGGGGCCAAAAACATTCAGTACTTC
V gene: TRBV27
J gene: TRBJ2-4
D gene: TRBD1
clone size: NA
CDR3 length: 14

CDR3 protein: CASSTHRGGEKLFF
CDR3 DNA: TGTGCCAGCAGCACTCACCGGGGGGGGGAAAAACTGTTTTTT
V gene: TRBV11-2
J gene: TRBJ1-4
D gene: NA
clone size: NA
CDR3 length: 14

CDR3 protein: CASSPSRPTTYEQYF
CDR3 DNA: TGTGCCAGCAGCCCCTCCCGACCGACAACCTACGAGCAGTACTTC
V gene: TRBV7-2
J gene: TRBJ2-7
D gene: NA
clone size: NA
CDR3 length: 15

CDR3 protein: CASSERPVEQFF
CDR3 DNA: TGCGCCAGCAGTGAAAGGCCGGTTGAGCAGTTCTTC
V gene: TRBV10-2
J gene: TRBJ2-1
D gene: NA
clone size: NA
CDR3 length: 12

CDR3 protein: CASSQPGQVMNGYTF
CDR3 DNA: TGTGCCAGCAGCCAACCTGGACAGGTGATGAATGGCTACACCTTC
V gene: TRBV7-9
J gene: TRBJ1-2
D gene: TRBD1
clone size: NA
CDR3 length: 15

CDR3 protein: CASSFLGVANTEAFF
CDR3 DNA: TGTGCCAGCAGTTTTCTAGGGGTAGCGAACACTGAAGCTTTCTTT
V gene: TRBV27
J gene: TRBJ1-1
D gene: NA
clone size: NA
CDR3 length: 15

CDR3 protein: CASSFGPLSQPQHF
CDR3 DNA: TGTGCCAGCAGCTTTGGGCCGTTAAGTCAGCCCCAGCATTTT
V gene: TRBV7-8
J gene: TRBJ1-5
D gene: NA
clone size: NA
CDR3 length: 14

CDR3 protein: CASRYDSHGLYTEAFF
CDR3 DNA: TGTGCCAGCAGATACGACAGCCATGGCTTATACACTGAAGCTTTCTTT
V gene: TRBV7-9
J gene: TRBJ1-1
D gene: NA
clone size: NA
CDR3 length: 16

CDR3 protein: CASSQTGGLADTQYF
CDR3 DNA: TGCGCCAGCAGTCAAACAGGGGGCTTGGCAGATACGCAGTATTTT
V gene: TRBV23-1
J gene: TRBJ2-3
D gene: TRBD1
clone size: NA
CDR3 length: 15

CDR3 protein: CASSPPWGDDTQYF
CDR3 DNA: TGTGCCAGCAGCCCACCCTGGGGGGATGATACGCAGTATTTT
V gene: TRBV5-5
J gene: TRBJ2-3
D gene: NA
clone size: NA
CDR3 length: 14

CDR3 protein: CASSVLGGNYGYTF
CDR3 DNA: TGTGCCAGCAGCGTATTAGGGGGCAACTATGGCTACACCTTC
V gene: TRBV9
J gene: TRBJ1-2
D gene: TRBD1
clone size: NA
CDR3 length: 14

CDR3 protein: CASSHPQTGAYEQYF
CDR3 DNA: TGCGCCAGCAGCCACCCCCAAACGGGTGCCTACGAGCAGTACTTC
V gene: TRBV5-1
J gene: TRBJ2-7
D gene: NA
clone size: NA
CDR3 length: 15

CDR3 protein: CASSLDDGRDTQYF
CDR3 DNA: TGTGCCAGCAGCTTAGACGACGGGAGAGATACGCAGTATTTT
V gene: TRBV7-3
J gene: TRBJ2-3
D gene: NA
clone size: NA
CDR3 length: 14

CDR3 protein: CASSTDRDSYEQYF
CDR3 DNA: TGTGCCAGTAGTACGGACAGGGACTCCTACGAGCAGTACTTC
V gene: TRBV19
J gene: TRBJ2-7
D gene: TRBD1
clone size: NA
CDR3 length: 14

CDR3 protein: CAIKQLGANTDTQYF
CDR3 DNA: TGTGCCATCAAACAGCTAGGGGCGAACACAGATACGCAGTATTTT
V gene: TRBV10-3
J gene: TRBJ2-3
D gene: NA
clone size: NA
CDR3 length: 15

CDR3 protein: CASSQEPAGQGGNEQFF
CDR3 DNA: TGCGCCAGCAGCCAAGAGCCAGCCGGGCAGGGGGGCAATGAGCAGTTCTTC
V gene: TRBV4-3
J gene: TRBJ2-1
D gene: NA
clone size: NA
CDR3 length: 17

CDR3 protein: CASSVQGGDENTGELFF
CDR3 DNA: TGTGCCAGCAGTGTGCAGGGCGGTGACGAAAACACCGGGGAGCTGTTTTTT
V gene: TRBV6-1
J gene: TRBJ2-2
D gene: NA
clone size: NA
CDR3 length: 17

CDR3 protein: CASSPLGNTEAFF
CDR3 DNA: TGTGCCAGCAGCCCACTGGGGAACACTGAAGCTTTCTTT
V gene: TRBV6-1
J gene: TRBJ1-1
D gene: NA
clone size: NA
CDR3 length: 13

CDR3 protein: CASSLGQNTEAFF
CDR3 DNA: TGTGCCAGCAGTTTAGGACAGAACACTGAAGCTTTCTTT
V gene: TRBV27
J gene: TRBJ1-1
D gene: NA
clone size: NA
CDR3 length: 13

CDR3 protein: CASSFSASYEQYF
CDR3 DNA: TGTGCCAGCAGTTTTTCAGCATCGTACGAGCAGTACTTC
V gene: TRBV27
J gene: TRBJ2-7
D gene: NA
clone size: NA
CDR3 length: 13

CDR3 protein: CASSYESGYEQYF
CDR3 DNA: TGTGCCAGCAGTTACGAGTCGGGTTACGAGCAGTACTTC
V gene: TRBV6-6
J gene: TRBJ2-7
D gene: NA
clone size: NA
CDR3 length: 13